These 13 T cell receptor beta chains were all obtained from the same sample, sequenced in a study of early T cells in non-severe SARS-CoV-2 infection. Each CDR3 protein is one row after TCRdb ran MiXCR on the 5' RACE reads. The table has about 71,000 distinct CDR3 sequences, around 12% seen once. Sequencing used whole blood, obtained at baseline. The receptors derive from an adult who was a healthcare worker with PCR-confirmed SARS-CoV-2 infection or an uninfected control (not recorded which).

This clonotype has just a few counts. J is TRBJ2-3 and V is TRBV11-2, with a tentative D call TRBD1 (5 bases). The CDR3 has 15 amino acids. The germline V gene has CDR1 SGHAT and CDR2 FQNNGV. V was shortened by 0 bases and J by 2 bases, with 9 bases between the two germline ends. CDR3 nucleotides: TGTGCCAGCAGCTTAGATGGCAGGGACACAGATACGCAGTATTTT. It codes for CASSLDGRDTDTQYF.

This clonotype showed up many times. The chain carries TRBV2 and TRBJ2-3; 9 bases agree with TRBD1. The CDR3 length is 15 residues. CDR1 and CDR2 from the germline V gene are SNHLY and FYNNEI. Trimming cost V 7 bases and J 6 bases; bases outside gene matches: 11. This CDR3 reads CASTRGDRAVDTQYF. For the CDR3, the DNA is TGTGCCAGCACTCGAGGGGACAGGGCTGTGGATACGCAGTATTTT.

This chain links TRBV3-1 with TRBJ2-5; 9 positions agree with TRBD2. The CDR3 is 15 residues long. V gave up 4 bases and J gave up 5 bases; unmatched junction bases: 8. Germline V lookup: CDR1 LGHDT, CDR2 YNNKEL (reference sequence). The CDR3 loop is CASSRPGLAGETQYF. The CDR3 DNA reads as TGTGCCAGCAGCCGCCCGGGACTAGCCGGTGAGACCCAGTACTTC.

The CDR3 nucleotides are TGTGCCACCAGCAGAGATCAGCACAGTTTCATGAACACTGAAGCTTTCTTT. This gives the protein CATSRDQHSFMNTEAFF. This chain links TRBV15 with TRBJ1-1; D not certain. Germline V lookup: CDR1 LNHNV, CDR2 YYDKDF (reference sequence). Trimming shortened V by 0 bases and J by 0 bases, and 14 bases separated the two germline ends. This CDR3 has 17 residues.

The genes are TRBV7-9 and TRBJ1-1, with no clear D. V was cut by 6 bases and J by 1 base, with 12 bases left in between. Germline CDR1 reads SEHNR; CDR2 reads FQNEAQ (reference sequence). The CDR3 length is 14 residues. The DNA for the CDR3 is TGTGCCAGCAGAGTCACGGGGAAGAACACTGAAGCTTTCTTT. Protein sequence: CASRVTGKNTEAFF. The entire variable domain, with the rest obtained from reference TRBV7-9 and TRBJ1-1, is as follows: DTGVSQNPRHKITKRGQNVTFRCDPISEHNRLYWYRQTLGQGPEFLTYFQNEAQLEKSRLLSDRFSAERPKGSFSTLEIQRTEQGDSAMYLCASRVTGKNTEAFFGQGTRLTVV.

V usage is TRBV6-5 and J usage is TRBJ1-2, with TRBD1 matching 12 bases. With 6 bases clipped from V and 3 bases from J, the junction kept 8 bases outside the gene matches. The CDR3 runs 16 residues. Germline V gene data show CDR1 as MNHEY and CDR2 as SVGAGI. CDR3: CASSRSGTGGHYGYTF. The CDR3 DNA is TGTGCCAGCAGCAGATCCGGGACAGGGGGCCACTATGGCTACACCTTC.

This clonotype was observed many times. V usage is TRBV25-1 and J usage is TRBJ1-2, with 7 bases lining up with TRBD1. Germline V gene lookup returns CDR1 MGHDK and CDR2 SYGVNS. The junction had 11 bases not matched to a gene; V was cut back by 4 bases and J by 6 bases. CDR3 length equals 15 residues. The DNA for the CDR3 is TGTGCCAGCAGTGCGGGACAGTCTATTTTTGATGGCTACACCTTC. Its translation: CASSAGQSIFDGYTF.

This clonotype came up many times. The CDR3 nucleotides are TGTGCCAGCAGTCCCCCGCCCCGGGTCCGCTCCTACAATGAGCAGTTCTTC. It codes for CASSPPPRVRSYNEQFF. The gene calls are TRBV28 and TRBJ2-1; D is unclear. This CDR3 region has 17 residues. The ends were cut back, 5 bases at V and 0 bases at J, with 17 bases in the middle. Germline CDR1 and CDR2: MDHEN and SYDVKM.

In its sample, this clonotype was seen a few times. The genes are TRBV29-1 and TRBJ2-5, with a possible D match to TRBD1 (5 bases). The ends were cut back, 1 base at V and 5 bases at J, with 8 bases in the middle. The CDR3 totals 12 residues. Germline V gene data show CDR1 as SQVTM and CDR2 as ANQGSEA. The chain's CDR3 is CSVEAGPETQYF. DNA for the CDR3: TGCAGCGTTGAAGCAGGGCCGGAGACCCAGTACTTC.

Ten or more counts support this clonotype. This rearrangement joins TRBV4-2 to TRBJ1-5; no clear D. Germline CDR1 is LGHNA and CDR2 is YNFKEQ. V was pared by 0 bases and J by 7 bases, with 7 bases between. The CDR3 is 13 residues long. CDR3 nucleotides: TGTGCCAGCAGCCAAGATGGAAGCCAGCCCCAGCATTTT. Its translation: CASSQDGSQPQHF.

This chain links TRBV19 with TRBJ2-4; possibly TRBD2 for D (6 bases). CDR1 and CDR2 from the germline V gene are LNHDA and SQIVND (reference sequence). V dropped 2 bases and J dropped 7 bases, with 18 bases sitting between them. CDR3 length: 16 residues. The CDR3 nucleotides are TGTGCCAGTAGTATACAGGGCCCCCGGGGGACGAACATTCAGTACTTC. The encoded protein is CASSIQGPRGTNIQYF.

This clonotype was seen repeatedly, ten times or more. This chain joins TRBV2 and TRBJ2-3; 13 nucleotides agree with TRBD2. CDR1 is SNHLY and CDR2 is FYNNEI in the germline V gene. Losses at the gene ends were 6 bases for V and 2 bases for J; bases not matched to a gene: 5. The CDR3 length is 16 residues. Here the CDR3 DNA reads TGTGCCAGCAGGTTGACTAGCGGGGGGCCCACAGATACGCAGTATTTT. Protein product: CASRLTSGGPTDTQYF.

This clonotype showed up just a few times. The chain uses TRBV7-9 and TRBJ1-5; TRBD1 might be the D (5 bases). CDR1 SEHNR and CDR2 FQNEAQ come from the germline V gene (reference sequence). The CDR3 is made up of 14 amino acids. V was clipped by 4 bases and J by 7 bases, with 14 bases between them. The CDR3 reads CASSWGDPSQPQHF. The CDR3 nucleotides are TGTGCCAGCAGCTGGGGGGACCCCTCGCAGCCCCAGCATTTT.